This T cell receptor (beta chain) was sequenced in a study of OX40 agonist ivuxolimab in advanced cancers. Study details: At 0.01 to 10 mg/kg, ivuxolimab was administered intravenously to patients every 2 weeks.

The CDR3 is made up of 14 amino acids. CDR1 and CDR2 (germline): PRHDT, FYEKMQ (reference sequence). V lost 0 bases, J lost 5 bases, and 8 bases lay in between. Method: immunoSEQ multiplex PCR; TCRdb's copy keeps in-frame clones and lacks some. The sample lists around 58,000 clones; almost 95% were seen once. A remark on this clone: The antigen is unknown.

Whole-study results and caveats: Antigen specificity of clonally expanded peripheral T cells was not established. Partial responders receiving 0.1-3.0 mg/kg showed among the lowest clonal expansion.

This receptor was taken from an adult with an advanced solid tumor such as melanoma, head and neck, liver or kidney cancer. This sample comprised CD4+ or CD8+ T cells sorted from blood, obtained in a trial of the OX40 agonist ivuxolimab. J is TRBJ1-3 and V is TRBV13, with a weak D call TRBD1 (5 bases). This CDR3 is CASSLGQGRNTIYF. The CDR3, as DNA: TGTGCCAGCAGCTTAGGCCAGGGAAGAAACACCATATATTTT.